The clone carrying this T cell receptor beta chain was counted once. Antigen: not known. The sample is drawn from a study of T-cell memory formation after mild COVID-19. Study-level background: There were largely donor-specific TCR clusters. Findings of the study overall: CD8+ contracting clones occupied EMRA, while CD4+ ones occupied mainly CM and EM.

Using constant-segment primers, 5'RACE produced TCR alpha and TCR beta cDNA libraries carrying sample barcodes and UMIs. TCRdb re-called the 5' RACE reads through MiXCR, storing one row per CDR3 protein. The profile shows tens of thousands of distinct CDR3 sequences, roughly 16% of them singletons. The germline CDR1 and CDR2 sequences are MDHEN and SYDVKM. This CDR3 has 15 amino acids. Trimming cost V 6 bases and J 6 bases, with 19 bases left between them. The chain recombines TRBV28 with TRBJ2-3; D possibly uses TRBD1 or TRBD2 (5 bases each). The clonotype originates from a man aged 18-30 years who had mild COVID-19 (a few samples of this study predate the infection). Cell type and time point are not known. The sequenced sample was PBMCs or a T cell subset sorted from them (not recorded which). CDR3 nucleotides: TGTGCCAGCAGCGTTATACGGGGCAAAATCGATACGCAGTATTTT. It yields the protein CASSVIRGKIDTQYF.